These 25 T cell receptor beta chains came from one sample sequenced in a study of T cells after yellow fever vaccination. TCRdb ran MiXCR on the 5' RACE reads and lists one entry per CDR3 protein. The profile shows about 350,000 distinct CDR3 sequences, less than 9.5% of them singletons. The sample in question was PBMCs, obtained more than 40 days after the first yellow fever vaccination. The receptors derive from a man younger than 30 who received the YFV17D yellow fever vaccine.

There are a few counts of this clonotype. The DNA of the CDR3 is TGTGCCTGGAGTGAGGGAGCCTCTAGTCCAGATACGCAGTATTTT. This sequence encodes CAWSEGASSPDTQYF. The rearrangement joins TRBV30 to TRBJ2-3; a possible D gene is TRBD2 (5 bases). V lost 1 base to trimming and J lost 4 bases, with 15 bases between them. This CDR3 region has 15 residues. Per germline, CDR1 GTSNPN and CDR2 SVGIG (reference sequence).

This clonotype was seen only a few times. The chain couples TRBV4-3 to TRBJ2-5; 7 nucleotides line up with TRBD1. V shed 2 bases and J 5 bases; nucleotides not matched to a gene: 5. The CDR3 is made up of 14 amino acids. In germline, CDR1 is LGHNA, CDR2 YSLEER. The CDR3 sequence: CASSQSRGRETQYF. The CDR3 region has the DNA TGCGCCAGCAGCCAATCTAGGGGGCGGGAGACCCAGTACTTC.

The chain carries TRBV11-3 and TRBJ1-1; D remains unclear. Germline V gives CDR1 SGHNT, CDR2 YENEEA. Trimming removed 2 bases at V and 0 bases at J, with 7 bases between. The CDR3 covers 14 residues. Here the CDR3 DNA reads TGTGCCAGCAGCTTAAATAACATGAACACTGAAGCTTTCTTT. This encodes CASSLNNMNTEAFF.

This clonotype was counted at least ten times. The V gene is TRBV24-1, the J gene TRBJ2-3; the D gene could be TRBD1 or TRBD2 (5 bases each). With 5 bases removed from V and 2 bases from J, the gap between germline ends came to 13 bases. The germline gives CDR1 KGHDR, CDR2 SFDVKD. This CDR3 has 15 amino acids. The CDR3 sequence is CATSASGPPTDTQYF. As DNA, the CDR3 is TGTGCCACCAGTGCCTCGGGACCCCCCACAGATACGCAGTATTTT.

This clonotype occurred a few times. This rearrangement joins TRBV19 to TRBJ1-1; TRBD1 might be the D (6 bases). Germline V gene lookup returns CDR1 LNHDA and CDR2 SQIVND (reference sequence). The V and J ends lost 9 bases and 3 bases respectively, with 8 bases between them. This CDR3 spans 11 amino acids. CDR3 loop: CASPGDTEAFF. CDR3 bases: TGTGCCAGCCCAGGGGACACTGAAGCTTTCTTT. Based on the CDR3 plus reference TRBV19 and TRBJ1-1, the full variable domain is DGGITQSPKYLFRKEGQNVTLSCEQNLNHDAMYWYRQDPGQGLRLIYYSQIVNDFQKGDIAEGYSVSREKKESFPLTVTSAQKNPTAFYLCASPGDTEAFFGQGTRLTVV.

V and J are TRBV7-2 and TRBJ2-3, with 7 bases that match TRBD2. The germline gives CDR1 SGHTA, CDR2 FQGNSA. V was pared by 5 bases and J by 11 bases, with 10 bases of the junction left unmatched. The CDR3 totals 13 residues. CDR3: CASSGGGSVRQYF. The CDR3 DNA sequence: TGTGCCAGCAGCGGGGGGGGATCGGTGAGGCAGTATTTT.

Only a few counts were recorded for this clonotype. CDR3 region: CASTGQFSNQPQHF. The DNA for the CDR3 is TGTGCCAGCACCGGACAGTTTAGCAATCAGCCCCAGCATTTT. The chain uses TRBV12-3 or TRBV12-4 and TRBJ1-5, with D tentatively TRBD1 (6 bases). The CDR3 extends over 14 amino acids. Trimming removed 7 bases from V and 0 bases from J, with 10 bases in between.

In nucleotides, the CDR3 is TGTGCCAGCAGTTTAGGGGGAGGGATGGGCAAAAACATTCAGTACTTC. Protein sequence: CASSLGGGMGKNIQYF. The rearrangement links TRBV12-3 or TRBV12-4 to TRBJ2-4, with 7 bases fitting TRBD2. After removal of 1 base from V and 3 bases from J, the junction contained 6 bases not matched to a gene. The CDR3 runs to 16 residues.

V gene TRBV4-3 combines with J gene TRBJ2-2, with 10 positions matching TRBD1. Germline CDR1 reads LGHNA; CDR2 reads YSLEER. The V segment lost 1 base and the J segment 4 bases; nucleotides outside the gene matches: 6. CDR3 length equals 17 residues. The CDR3 nucleotides are TGCGCCAGCAGCCAAGTTCTTGACAGGGGGCTCACCGGGGAGCTGTTTTTT. Its translation is CASSQVLDRGLTGELFF.

This clonotype was recorded a few times. The rearrangement links TRBV30 to TRBJ2-7; 10 positions agree with TRBD2. V lost 0 bases and J lost 8; bases outside the gene matches: 7. The CDR3 sequence is 14 residues long. The germline V gene has CDR1 GTSNPN and CDR2 SVGIG (reference sequence). CDR3 loop: CAWSVQPSGGKQYF. The CDR3 DNA is TGTGCCTGGAGTGTACAGCCTAGCGGGGGCAAGCAGTACTTC.

This clonotype was counted many times. The chain carries TRBV10-3 and TRBJ1-6; D remains ambiguous. Germline V lookup: CDR1 ENHRY, CDR2 SYGVKD. The CDR3 length is 12 residues. The V and J ends lost 0 bases and 9 bases respectively, with 3 bases between them. CDR3 nucleotides: TGTGCCATCAGTGAGTCGTCTTCACCCCTCCACTTT. It yields the protein CAISESSSPLHF.

Only a few counts were recorded for this clonotype. V and J are TRBV7-2 and TRBJ1-5; TRBD1 aligns across 8 bases. The J segment lost 6 bases and the V segment lost 5 bases, leaving 6 bases of the junction unmatched. The CDR3 runs to 14 residues. From germline, CDR1 is SGHTA and CDR2 FQGNSA. The CDR3 DNA follows: TGTGCCAGCAGCACCTACCAGGGGGCTCAGCCCCAGCATTTT. It is translated as CASSTYQGAQPQHF.

The genes are TRBV7-8 and TRBJ2-7; D not resolved. This CDR3 region has 13 residues. V gave up 3 bases and J gave up 7 bases, with 13 bases separating them. The germline gives CDR1 SGHVS, CDR2 FQNEAQ. This chain's CDR3 is CASSLGPTKEQYV. CDR3 DNA: TGTGCCAGCAGCTTGGGCCCAACGAAGGAGCAGTACGTC.

The chain uses TRBV30 and TRBJ2-5, with 11 bases that match TRBD1. The CDR3 is made up of 15 amino acids. In germline, CDR1 is GTSNPN, CDR2 SVGIG (reference sequence). J was trimmed by 4 bases and V by 6 bases; bases with no gene match: 10. CDR3 residues: CACSSGQGAGETQYF. The CDR3 nucleotides are TGTGCCTGTTCCTCAGGACAGGGGGCTGGAGAGACCCAGTACTTC.

This clonotype was seen only a few times. The rearrangement links TRBV5-1 to TRBJ2-3; 7 nucleotides align to TRBD1. CDR1 and CDR2 (germline): SGHRS, YFSETQ. The CDR3 has 15 amino acids. After removal of 4 bases from V and 2 bases from J, the junction contained 7 bases not matched to a gene. CDR3 in amino acids: CASSPWDRDTDTQYF. In DNA form, the CDR3 reads TGCGCCAGCAGCCCCTGGGACAGAGACACAGATACGCAGTATTTT.

This clonotype was seen more than once but under ten times. This chain joins TRBV19 and TRBJ2-1; 7 bases line up with TRBD1. Germline V gene lookup returns CDR1 LNHDA and CDR2 SQIVND (reference sequence). The J segment lost 12 bases and the V segment lost 0 bases, leaving 2 bases of the junction unmatched. The CDR3 is 12 amino acids. Here the CDR3 reads CASSIDRTGQFF. In DNA, the CDR3 is TGTGCCAGTAGTATAGATCGGACAGGGCAGTTCTTC.

The CDR3 reads CASSPLAGGETQYF. The DNA of the CDR3 is TGTGCCAGCAGCCCTCTAGCGGGGGGGGAGACCCAGTACTTC. This chain connects TRBV5-8 to TRBJ2-5; TRBD2 aligns across 12 bases. From germline, CDR1 is SGHTS and CDR2 YDEGEE. The CDR3 runs 14 residues. Losses at the gene ends were 4 bases for V and 5 bases for J; bases not matched to a gene: 3. The full variable domain, rest sourced from reference TRBV5-8 and TRBJ2-5, is EAGVTQSPTHLIKTRGQQATLRCSPISGHTSVYWYQQALGLGLQFLLWYDEGEERNRGNFPPRFSGRQFPNYSSELNVNALELEDSALYLCASSPLAGGETQYFGPGTRLLVL.

In this sample, this clonotype turned up a few times. The chain uses TRBV15 and TRBJ2-3, with D perhaps TRBD1 (5 bases). Germline CDR1 is LNHNV and CDR2 is YYDKDF (reference sequence). This CDR3 contains 16 residues. Trimming left V 2 bases short and J 4 bases short, with 16 bases between. The CDR3 nucleotides are TGTGCCACCAGCAGACCTCCGACAGAAGCCCCAGATACGCAGTATTTT. It is translated as CATSRPPTEAPDTQYF.

This clonotype was recorded at least ten times. The V and J genes are TRBV7-3 and TRBJ2-3, with D tentatively TRBD2 (7 bases). V lost 2 bases and J 1 base, leaving 10 bases between the germline ends. The CDR3 has 15 residues. The germline gives CDR1 SGHTA, CDR2 FQGTGA. CDR3: CASSLYGGRTDTQYF. CDR3 bases: TGTGCCAGCAGCTTATACGGGGGGCGCACAGATACGCAGTATTTT.

The rearrangement uses TRBV28 and TRBJ2-5; 8 bases line up with TRBD1. The CDR3 covers 15 residues. Germline assignment: CDR1 MDHEN and CDR2 SYDVKM. Unmatched junction bases numbered 8, after V lost 6 bases and J lost 2 bases. CDR3 sequence (DNA): TGTGCCAGCAGCTCCCGTCACAGGGGGCAAGAGACCCAGTACTTC. Its translation: CASSSRHRGQETQYF.

Many counts were recorded for this clonotype. The chain has TRBV9 and TRBJ2-2; D ambiguous. Germline V gene sequence: CDR1 SGDLS, CDR2 YYNGEE. The CDR3 is 14 amino acids. V was pared by 4 bases and J by 0 bases, with 7 bases between. Here the CDR3 DNA reads TGTGCCAGCAGCAGGCGGACGAACACCGGGGAGCTGTTTTTT. Translation gives CASSRRTNTGELFF.

This clonotype was seen repeatedly, ten times or more. The J gene is TRBJ1-2, the V gene TRBV5-1; weak D call: TRBD1 (5 bases). The CDR3 extends over 14 amino acids. Germline CDR1 is SGHRS and CDR2 is YFSETQ. The germline V and J ends were trimmed by 4 bases and 4 bases, with 14 bases remaining between them. CDR3 sequence (DNA): TGCGCCAGCAGCGCCGGGACGGCTTCCTATGGCTACACCTTC. Protein: CASSAGTASYGYTF.

In its sample, this clonotype was seen a few times. This rearrangement joins TRBV12-3 or TRBV12-4 to TRBJ1-5, with a tentative D call TRBD1 (6 bases). The CDR3 contains 15 residues. Trimming pared 5 bases from V and 4 bases from J, leaving 15 bases between. The CDR3 reads CASSPLGGGNQPQHF. The CDR3 nucleotides are TGTGCCAGCAGTCCGCTAGGGGGGGGAAATCAGCCCCAGCATTTT.

The chain combines TRBV12-3 or TRBV12-4 with TRBJ1-4; D is undetermined. The CDR3 sequence is 13 residues long. Trimming shortened V by 7 bases and J by 8 bases, and 14 bases separated the two germline ends. The CDR3 DNA follows: TGTGCCAGCACCCCTGGCCCGGTAGAAAAACTGTTTTTT. As protein: CASTPGPVEKLFF.

This clonotype was seen more than once but under ten times. The chain carries TRBV28 and TRBJ2-3; 8 bases align to TRBD2. The CDR3 runs 12 residues. V dropped 11 bases and J dropped 10; count of bases not matched to a gene: 11. Germline lookup yields CDR1 MDHEN and CDR2 SYDVKM. CDR3 sequence reads: CAATAGGRAQYF. As DNA, the CDR3 is TGTGCCGCGACGGCGGGGGGAAGGGCGCAGTATTTT.